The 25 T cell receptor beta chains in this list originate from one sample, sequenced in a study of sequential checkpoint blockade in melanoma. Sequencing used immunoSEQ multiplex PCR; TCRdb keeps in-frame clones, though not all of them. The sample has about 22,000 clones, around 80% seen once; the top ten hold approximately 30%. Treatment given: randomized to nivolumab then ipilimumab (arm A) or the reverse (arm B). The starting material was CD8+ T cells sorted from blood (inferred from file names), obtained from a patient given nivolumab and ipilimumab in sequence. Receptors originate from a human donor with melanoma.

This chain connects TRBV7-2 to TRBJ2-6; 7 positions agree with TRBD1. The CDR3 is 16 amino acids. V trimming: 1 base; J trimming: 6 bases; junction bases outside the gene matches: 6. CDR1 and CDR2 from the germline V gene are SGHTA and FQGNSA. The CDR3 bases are TGTGCCAGCAGCTTAGGACAGGGCCCGTTGGCCAACGTCCTGACTTTC. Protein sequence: CASSLGQGPLANVLTF.

The CDR3 spells CASSPGTGGTADTQYF. In nucleotides, the CDR3 is TGTGCCAGCAGCCCCGGGACAGGGGGCACGGCAGATACGCAGTATTTT. This rearrangement joins TRBV6-4 to TRBJ2-3, with 12 nucleotides matching TRBD1. Germline-derived CDR1 and CDR2 are MRHNA and SNTAGT. The CDR3 is 16 residues long. After removal of 6 bases from V and 4 bases from J, the junction contained 8 bases not matched to a gene.

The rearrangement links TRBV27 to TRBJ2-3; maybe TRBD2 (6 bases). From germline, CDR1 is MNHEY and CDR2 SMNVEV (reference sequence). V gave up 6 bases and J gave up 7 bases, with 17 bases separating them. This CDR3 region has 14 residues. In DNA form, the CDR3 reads TGTGCCAGCAGCTTCGGGGGACGCACTAATACGCAGTATTTT. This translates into CASSFGGRTNTQYF.

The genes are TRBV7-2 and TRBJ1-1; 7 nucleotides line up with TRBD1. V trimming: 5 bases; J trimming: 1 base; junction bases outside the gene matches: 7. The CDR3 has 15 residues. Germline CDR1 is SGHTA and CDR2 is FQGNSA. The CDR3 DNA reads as TGTGCCAGCAGCCAGGGGGACAGACCGAACACTGAAGCTTTCTTT. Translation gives CASSQGDRPNTEAFF.

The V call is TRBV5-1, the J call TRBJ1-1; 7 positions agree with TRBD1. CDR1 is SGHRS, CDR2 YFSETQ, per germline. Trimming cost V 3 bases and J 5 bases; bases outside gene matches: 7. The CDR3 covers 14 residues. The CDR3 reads CASSYRGEWTEAFF. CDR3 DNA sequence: TGCGCCAGCAGCTACAGGGGAGAATGGACTGAAGCTTTCTTT.

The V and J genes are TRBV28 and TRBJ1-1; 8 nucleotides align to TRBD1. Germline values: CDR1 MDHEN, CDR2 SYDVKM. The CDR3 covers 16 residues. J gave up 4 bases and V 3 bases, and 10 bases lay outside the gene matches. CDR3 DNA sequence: TGTGCCAGCAGTTTTCCAGGGGGCGTTCGGGGCACTGAAGCTTTCTTT. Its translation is CASSFPGGVRGTEAFF.

The CDR3 bases are TGTGCCAGCAGCCCCCCCTTTTTGACTAGCACAGATACGCAGTATTTT. This translates into CASSPPFLTSTDTQYF. The chain combines TRBV7-9 with TRBJ2-3; D not resolved. The germline V gene encodes CDR1 SEHNR and CDR2 FQNEAQ (reference sequence). V was pared by 5 bases and J by 0 bases, with 15 bases between. This CDR3 contains 16 residues.

In nucleotides, the CDR3 is TGCGCCAGCAGCTCGGGGGAGGCATACACAGATACGCAGTATTTT. This encodes CASSSGEAYTDTQYF. The rearrangement joins TRBV5-1 to TRBJ2-3; D is perhaps TRBD2 (6 bases). The CDR3 contains 15 residues. The V and J ends lost 3 bases and 2 bases respectively, with 13 bases between them. Germline V lookup: CDR1 SGHRS, CDR2 YFSETQ.

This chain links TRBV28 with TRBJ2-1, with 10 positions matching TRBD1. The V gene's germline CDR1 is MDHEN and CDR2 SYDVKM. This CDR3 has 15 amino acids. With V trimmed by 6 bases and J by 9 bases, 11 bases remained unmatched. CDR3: CASSFRGQGIPEQFF. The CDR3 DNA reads TGTGCCAGCAGCTTCCGGGGACAGGGGATCCCTGAGCAGTTCTTC.

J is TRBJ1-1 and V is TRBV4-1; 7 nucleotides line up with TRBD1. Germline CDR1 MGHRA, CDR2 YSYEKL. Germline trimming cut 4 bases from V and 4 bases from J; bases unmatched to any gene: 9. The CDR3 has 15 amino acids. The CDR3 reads CASSPRTGEVTEAFF. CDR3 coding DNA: TGCGCCAGCAGCCCGCGAACAGGGGAAGTCACTGAAGCTTTCTTT.

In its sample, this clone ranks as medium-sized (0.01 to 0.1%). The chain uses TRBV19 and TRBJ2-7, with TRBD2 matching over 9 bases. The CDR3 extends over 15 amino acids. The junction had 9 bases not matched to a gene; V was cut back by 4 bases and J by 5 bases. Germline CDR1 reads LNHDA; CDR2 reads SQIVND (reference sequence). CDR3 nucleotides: TGTGCCAGTAGTACCGTCGAGGGACTAGCTCACGAGCAGTACTTC. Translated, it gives CASSTVEGLAHEQYF.

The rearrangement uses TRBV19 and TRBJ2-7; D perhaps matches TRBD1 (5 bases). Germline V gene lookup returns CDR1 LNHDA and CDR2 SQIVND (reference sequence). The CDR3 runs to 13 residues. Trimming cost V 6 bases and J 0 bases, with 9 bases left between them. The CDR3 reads CASRDTFSYEQYF. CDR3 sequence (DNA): TGTGCCAGTAGGGACACTTTCTCCTACGAGCAGTACTTC. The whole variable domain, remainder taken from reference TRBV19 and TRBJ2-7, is DGGITQSPKYLFRKEGQNVTLSCEQNLNHDAMYWYRQDPGQGLRLIYYSQIVNDFQKGDIAEGYSVSREKKESFPLTVTSAQKNPTAFYLCASRDTFSYEQYFGPGTRLTVT.

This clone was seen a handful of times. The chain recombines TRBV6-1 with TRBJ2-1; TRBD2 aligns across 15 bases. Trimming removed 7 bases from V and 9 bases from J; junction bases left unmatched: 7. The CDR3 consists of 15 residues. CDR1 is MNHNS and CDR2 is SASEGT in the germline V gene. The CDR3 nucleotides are TGTGCCAGCAATTTCGGACTAGCGGGGGGGGCTGAGCAGTTCTTC. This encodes CASNFGLAGGAEQFF.

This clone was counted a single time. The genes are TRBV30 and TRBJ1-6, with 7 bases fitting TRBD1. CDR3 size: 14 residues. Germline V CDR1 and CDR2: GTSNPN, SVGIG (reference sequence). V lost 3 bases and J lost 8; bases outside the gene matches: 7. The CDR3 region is CAWREDRLDSPLHF. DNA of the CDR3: TGTGCCTGGAGGGAGGACAGGCTAGATTCACCCCTCCACTTT.

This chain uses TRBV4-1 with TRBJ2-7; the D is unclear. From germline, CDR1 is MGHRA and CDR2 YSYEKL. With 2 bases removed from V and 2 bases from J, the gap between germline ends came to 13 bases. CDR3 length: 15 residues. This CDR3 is CASSQSSSETYEQYF. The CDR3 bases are TGCGCCAGCAGCCAAAGTTCCAGCGAGACCTACGAGCAGTACTTC.

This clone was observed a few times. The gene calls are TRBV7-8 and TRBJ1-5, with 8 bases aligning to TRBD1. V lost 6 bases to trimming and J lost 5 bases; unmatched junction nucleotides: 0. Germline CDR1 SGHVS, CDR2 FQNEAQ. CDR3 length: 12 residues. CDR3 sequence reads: CASRTGDQPQHF. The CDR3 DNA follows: TGTGCCAGCAGGACAGGGGATCAGCCCCAGCATTTT.

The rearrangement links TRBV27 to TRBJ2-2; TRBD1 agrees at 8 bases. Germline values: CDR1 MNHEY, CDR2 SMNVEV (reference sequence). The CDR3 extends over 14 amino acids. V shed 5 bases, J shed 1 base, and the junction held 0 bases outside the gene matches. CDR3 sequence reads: CASSDRGNTGELFF. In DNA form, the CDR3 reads TGTGCCAGCAGTGACAGGGGGAACACCGGGGAGCTGTTTTTT.

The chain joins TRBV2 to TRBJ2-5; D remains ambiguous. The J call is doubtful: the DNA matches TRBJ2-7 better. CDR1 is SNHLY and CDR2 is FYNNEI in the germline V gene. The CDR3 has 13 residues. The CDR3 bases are TGTGCCAGCAGTGACTCTATCTCCTACGAGCAGTACTTC. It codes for CASSDSISYEQYF.

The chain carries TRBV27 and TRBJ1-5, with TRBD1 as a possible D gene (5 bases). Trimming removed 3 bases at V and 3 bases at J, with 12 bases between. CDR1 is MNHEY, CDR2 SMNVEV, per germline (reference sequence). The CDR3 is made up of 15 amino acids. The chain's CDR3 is CASSLGGMINQPQHF. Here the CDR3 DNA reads TGTGCCAGCAGTTTGGGGGGGATGATCAATCAGCCCCAGCATTTT.

The CDR3 region has the DNA TGCGCCAGCATGTCAGACAGTACCTACGAGCAGTACTTC. This encodes CASMSDSTYEQYF. J is TRBJ2-7 and V is TRBV10-2; D perhaps matches TRBD1 (5 bases). The CDR3 has 13 residues. The V end lost 7 bases, the J end lost 2 bases, and 12 bases lay between the germline ends. Germline assignment: CDR1 WSHSY and CDR2 SAAADI.

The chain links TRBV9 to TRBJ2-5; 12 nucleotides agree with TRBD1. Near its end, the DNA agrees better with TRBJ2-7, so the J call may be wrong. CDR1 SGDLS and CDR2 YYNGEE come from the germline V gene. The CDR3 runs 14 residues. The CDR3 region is CASSLGTGGDEQYF. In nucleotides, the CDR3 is TGTGCCAGCAGCCTCGGGACAGGGGGCGACGAGCAGTACTTC.

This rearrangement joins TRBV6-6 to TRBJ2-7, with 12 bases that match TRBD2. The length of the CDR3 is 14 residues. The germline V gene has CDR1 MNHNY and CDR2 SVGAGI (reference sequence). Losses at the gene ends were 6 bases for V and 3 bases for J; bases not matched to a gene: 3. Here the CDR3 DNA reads TGTGCCAGCAGCGGACTAGCGGGACTCTACGAGCAGTACTTC. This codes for CASSGLAGLYEQYF.

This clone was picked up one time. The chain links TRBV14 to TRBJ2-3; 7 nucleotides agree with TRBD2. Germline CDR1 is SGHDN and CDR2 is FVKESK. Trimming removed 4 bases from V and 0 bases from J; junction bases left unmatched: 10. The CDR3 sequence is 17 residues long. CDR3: CASSPDYYGGSTDTQYF. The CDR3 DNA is TGTGCCAGCAGCCCAGACTACTACGGGGGGAGCACAGATACGCAGTATTTT.

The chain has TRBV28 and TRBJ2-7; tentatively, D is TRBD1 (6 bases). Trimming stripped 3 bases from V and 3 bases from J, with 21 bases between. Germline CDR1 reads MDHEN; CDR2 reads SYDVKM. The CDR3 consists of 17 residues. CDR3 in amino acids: CASSLPPGQGVGYEQYF. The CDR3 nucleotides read TGTGCCAGCAGTTTGCCGCCGGGACAAGGGGTAGGCTACGAGCAGTACTTC. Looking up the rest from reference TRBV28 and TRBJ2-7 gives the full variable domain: DVKVTQSSRYLVKRTGEKVFLECVQDMDHENMFWYRQDPGLGLRLIYFSYDVKMKEKGDIPEGYSVSREKKERFSLILESASTNQTSMYLCASSLPPGQGVGYEQYFGPGTRLTVT.

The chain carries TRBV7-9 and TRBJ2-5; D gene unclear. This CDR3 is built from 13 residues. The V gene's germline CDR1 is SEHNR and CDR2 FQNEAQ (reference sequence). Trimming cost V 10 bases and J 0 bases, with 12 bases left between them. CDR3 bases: TGTGCCATTCGGAAACAGAACCAAGAGACCCAGTACTTC. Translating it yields CAIRKQNQETQYF.